Listed here is a single T cell receptor beta chain. The antigen is not known. This same CDR3 is encoded by further DNA sequences in the sample. The CDR3 has 15 residues. With 0 bases removed from V and 4 bases from J, the gap between germline ends came to 13 bases. Germline assignment: CDR1 SGDLS and CDR2 YYNGEE. This entry is derived from a study of shared clonotypes between healthy human individuals. In the authors' workflow: Filtering differed, since immunoSEQ gave only junction sequences and no quality scores. Measured with immunoSEQ multiplex PCR; TCRdb has only the in-frame clones, and not every one. D and trimming were read from the DNA, whereas the V and J calls and clone size are those reported in that table. The data show about 2.3 million clones, with 85% to 95% seen just once and 0.37% held by the top ten. Regarding the study as a whole: Sharing across four donors was highest in naive CD4 (approximately 5%) and lowest in memory CD8 (0.4%).

The chain employs TRBV9 and TRBJ2-5; the D gene could be TRBD1 or TRBD2 (5 bases each). The sequenced material came from naive CD4+ T cells from PBMCs. Subset of the sample: CD45RA+ positively selected. This TCR came from a man aged 18 to 29 in good health. Some clones in this sample may be carry-over from other donors' samples. The CDR3: CASSVEGLALETQYF. For the CDR3, the DNA is TGTGCCAGCAGCGTAGAGGGGCTAGCTCTAGAGACCCAGTACTTC. Combining the CDR3 with reference TRBV9 and TRBJ2-5 gives the whole variable domain DSGVTQTPKHLITATGQRVTLRCSPRSGDLSVYWYQQSLDQGLQFLIQYYNGEERAKGNILERFSAQQFPDLHSELNLSSLELGDSALYFCASSVEGLALETQYFGPGTRLLVL.